This T cell receptor (beta chain) comes out of a study of tissue T cells after allogeneic stem cell transplantation (dated by TCRdb to between 2021 and 2022). In terms of the full investigation: TCR beta repertoires were profiled across many tissues obtained from research autopsies of patients with and without GVHD, as well as in mouse models of GVHD. The human arm was conducted as a prospective observational study, and neither blinding nor randomization was performed. Overall study results and their limits: Within patients, how anatomically similar tissues were was a major factor shaping TCR repertoire composition, regardless of disease or transplant status. Only a few T cell clones appeared in more than one patient, yet motif-based clustering showed tissue-specific repertoire signatures that were shared between patients. The patient cohort was small and varied clinically, and sampling depth was recognized as a limitation. The study did not establish which tissue TCRs were alloreactive or antigen-specific, and some clones may have been host cells that persisted. Blood and spleen T cells captured only a limited portion of the TCR repertoire detected in tissues, in both patients and mice.

As to this clone: There is no known antigen for this receptor. Throughout, gene names and germline sequences are given for the mouse. The read ends 1 residue early relative to the CDR3; the germline J gene fills the gap.

The cysteine opens and the phenylalanine closes a CDR3 of 14 amino acids. Only the CDR3 bases that were read are kept: 39 of them, in frame from base 1. The germline V gene (reference sequence) gives CDR1 as KGHPV and CDR2 as FQNQEV. Between the V and J ends, shortened by 5 bases and 0 bases respectively, the junction contains 8 bases. Taken with the paper, the label for time point translates to: mouse harvest day 14 after allogeneic transplant. Each mouse graft, delivered by tail vein injection, combined 10^6 splenic CD5+ T cells with 10^7 T-cell-depleted bone marrow cells. To model GVHD in mice, a major MHC-mismatch B6 (H2b) into BALB/c (H2d) model was used, and tissues were profiled at day 7 or 14. Mouse tissues and retro-orbital blood were harvested on day 7 or 14 post-transplant using separate sterile tools per animal; livers were flushed beforehand. Before genomic DNA isolation with the DNeasy Blood & Tissue Kit, mouse tissues were minced using razor blades in buffered saline.

The library was produced with the immunoSEQ multiplex PCR assay. TCRbeta CDR3 sequencing was performed at survey depth by Adaptive Biotechnologies, and CDR3 sequences, V/J genes, productive frequency and template counts were reported. Amplification of TCR beta CDR3 regions started from genomic DNA instead of RNA. On the study's bioinformatics: Pairwise repertoire overlap between tissues was quantified with Jensen-Shannon divergence, where 1 means complete divergence and 0 identical. Tissues were clustered by single-linkage agglomerative hierarchical clustering of pairwise JSD values, and the clustering results were displayed as dendrograms. GLIPH2 was applied to all patient samples using simulation_depth 1000, kmer_min_depth 3, and cdr3_length_cutoff 8, and only groups with more than two unique CDR3s were retained. A standardized tissue-overlap score was generated by extrapolating Jaccard GLIPH-group overlap across patients to a standard repertoire size of 1000 clones. Linear mixed-effect models, with tissue included as a fixed effect and individual included as a random effect, were used to assess associations of diversity with clinical or experimental variables. Here the immuneACCESS table is served through TCRdb, limited to in-frame sequences with V and J called. Missing clones are a known gap in these copies; in checked studies unresolved V genes cover under half, and the rest lacks a known reason. That table is the source of V, J and clone size, and D and trimming were worked out from the DNA. The sample contains about 4,900 clones, roughly 41% of them found a single time. The ten largest clones take up 22% of the sample.

The rearranged segments are TRBV26 and TRBJ1-3; the D gene lacks a confident call. The sequenced sample consisted of gut tissue. The clonotype originates from a female BALB/c mouse given C57BL/6 T cells with graft-versus-host disease after an allogeneic hematopoietic cell transplant. The CDR3: CASSFQNSGNTLYF. Partial CDR3 DNA: TGTGCCAGCAGTTTCCAGAATTCTGGAAATACGCTCTAT.